These 24 T cell receptor beta chains originate from one sample sequenced in a study of control samples from healthy donors and cancer patients (dated by TCRdb to 2020 to 2021). The library relied on the immunoSEQ multiplex PCR assay. TCRdb re-hosts the immuneACCESS table, in-frame sequences only. Its copies lack some clones; in the studies checked, an unresolved V gene accounts for under half of them, and the cause for the rest is not known. The sample data list 140,000 to 150,000 clones, and around 86% of these were observed just once. Over 4.5% of the sample comes from the top ten. The source material was blood. The receptors shown here come from a man aged 25-45 years in good health.

The rearrangement uses TRBV18 and TRBJ2-1, with 8 bases lining up with TRBD2. V trimming: 6 bases; J trimming: 0 bases; junction bases outside the gene matches: 7. Germline CDR1 is KGHSH and CDR2 is LQKENI. The CDR3 runs 16 residues. The CDR3 loop reads CASSSREGSSYNEQFF. The CDR3 DNA follows: TGTGCCAGCTCCTCACGGGAGGGGAGCTCCTACAATGAGCAGTTCTTC.

The chain uses TRBV19 and TRBJ1-5, with 9 bases lining up with TRBD1. This CDR3 region has 16 residues. Germline CDR1 and CDR2: LNHDA and SQIVND (reference sequence). V lost 10 bases to trimming and J lost 6 bases; unmatched junction nucleotides: 16. Written as DNA, the CDR3 is TGTGCCACTACCCTCGAGGGACAGGGCTCCGTTCAGCCCCAGCATTTT. It encodes CATTLEGQGSVQPQHF.

The chain links TRBV15 to TRBJ2-6, with D perhaps TRBD1 (6 bases). This CDR3 has 17 residues. The germline V gene encodes CDR1 LNHNV and CDR2 YYDKDF (reference sequence). Trimming removed 0 bases from V and 0 bases from J, with 9 bases in between. The CDR3 protein is CATSRESRGSGANVLTF. CDR3 DNA: TGTGCCACCAGCAGAGAGAGCAGGGGCTCTGGGGCCAACGTCCTGACTTTC.

The rearrangement joins TRBV11-2 to TRBJ2-7, with D perhaps being TRBD1 or TRBD2 (5 bases each). CDR3 length: 15 residues. The germline V gene encodes CDR1 SGHAT and CDR2 FQNNGV. V lost 5 bases to trimming and J lost 0 bases, with 14 bases between them. CDR3 sequence: CASSTRDGASYEQYF. DNA for the CDR3: TGTGCCAGCAGCACCCGGGACGGCGCCTCCTACGAGCAGTACTTC.

The chain recombines TRBV7-3 with TRBJ1-1, with D tentatively TRBD1 (5 bases). Germline CDR1 and CDR2: SGHTA and FQGTGA. The CDR3 is 15 amino acids. Deletions cut 5 bases from V and 4 bases from J, with 17 bases between. CDR3 DNA: TGTGCCAGCAGCCCCAACTCGGGTGGGGGCACTGAAGCTTTCTTT. Translated: CASSPNSGGGTEAFF.

The V and J genes are TRBV4-1 and TRBJ2-7; TRBD1 agrees at 7 bases. This CDR3 is 16 amino acids long. Germline V gives CDR1 MGHRA, CDR2 YSYEKL. V trimming: 3 bases; J trimming: 2 bases; junction bases outside the gene matches: 10. The CDR3 spells CASSQRDRDSPYEQYF. DNA of the CDR3: TGCGCCAGCAGCCAGAGGGACCGGGACAGCCCCTACGAGCAGTACTTC.

The gene calls are TRBV3-1 (or the pseudogene TRBV3-2) and TRBJ2-6; 7 bases are a match to TRBD1. The CDR3 loop spans 18 amino acids. V dropped 0 bases and J dropped 0; count of bases not matched to a gene: 5. The germline gives CDR1 LGHDT, CDR2 YNNKEL (reference sequence). In DNA form, the CDR3 reads TGTGCCAGCAGCCAAGAGGAACAGGGGAACTCTGGGGCCAACGTCCTGACTTTC. Translating gives CASSQEEQGNSGANVLTF.

The rearrangement joins TRBV9 to TRBJ2-5, with D uncertain. The CDR3 is 14 amino acids. V shed 3 bases and J shed 5 bases, with 14 bases lying between them. Germline CDR1 SGDLS, CDR2 YYNGEE. The CDR3, as DNA: TGTGCCAGCAGCGCCGACGTTGTGGGGGAGACCCAGTACTTC. It yields the protein CASSADVVGETQYF. Full variable domain (missing parts from reference TRBV9 and TRBJ2-5): DSGVTQTPKHLITATGQRVTLRCSPRSGDLSVYWYQQSLDQGLQFLIQYYNGEERAKGNILERFSAQQFPDLHSELNLSSLELGDSALYFCASSADVVGETQYFGPGTRLLVL.

V gene TRBV27 combines with J gene TRBJ2-7; D is perhaps TRBD2 (6 bases). Trimming took 2 bases from V and 5 from J, leaving 13 bases between them. This CDR3 comprises 14 residues. Per germline, CDR1 MNHEY and CDR2 SMNVEV (reference sequence). CDR3 DNA: TGTGCCAGCAGTTTAGGAGGGAATGGCCACGAGCAGTACTTC. Translating gives CASSLGGNGHEQYF.

This clone was counted only a few times. The chain uses TRBV7-2 and TRBJ1-3; D gene ambiguous. V lost 7 bases to trimming and J lost 3 bases, with 16 bases between them. Germline lookup yields CDR1 SGHTA and CDR2 FQGNSA. The CDR3 totals 15 residues. This CDR3 reads CASKIDPNYGNTIYF. The CDR3 bases are TGTGCCAGCAAGATAGATCCGAACTATGGAAACACCATATATTTT.

J is TRBJ2-3 and V is TRBV6-1; D possibly corresponds to TRBD2 (6 bases). The length of the CDR3 is 17 residues. Deletions cut 4 bases from V and 2 bases from J, with 19 bases between. Germline CDR1 MNHNS, CDR2 SASEGT. CDR3 protein: CASSGLGRGLSTDTQYF. For the CDR3, the DNA is TGTGCCAGCAGTGGACTGGGGCGGGGACTTTCCACAGATACGCAGTATTTT.

The chain carries TRBV5-1 and TRBJ2-3; TRBD2 is a possible D gene (5 bases). CDR1 and CDR2 from the germline V gene are SGHRS and YFSETQ. V lost 1 base to trimming and J lost 2 bases, with 8 bases between them. This CDR3 is built from 14 residues. CDR3 nucleotides: TGCGCCAGCAGCTTGTCGGGGTCCACAGATACGCAGTATTTT. Translation gives CASSLSGSTDTQYF.

The genes are TRBV27 and TRBJ1-6, with D unclear. V gave up 8 bases and J gave up 5 bases, with 7 bases separating them. The V gene's germline CDR1 is MNHEY and CDR2 SMNVEV (reference sequence). The CDR3 spans 12 residues. CDR3 sequence (DNA): TGTGCCAGCCGGGAAAATAATTCACCCCTCCACTTT. Protein sequence: CASRENNSPLHF.

The chain combines TRBV6-5 with TRBJ2-1; 9 bases are a match to TRBD1. The V and J ends lost 6 bases and 10 bases, in that order; junction bases with no gene match: 10. Germline V lookup: CDR1 MNHEY, CDR2 SVGAGI. This CDR3 contains 14 residues. CDR3 in DNA: TGTGCCAGCAGAGCCGGGACAGGGCGTAGGGAGCAGTTCTTC. Amino acids: CASRAGTGRREQFF.

In this sample, this clone turned up once. This chain joins TRBV11-2 and TRBJ2-7; possibly TRBD1 for D (5 bases). This CDR3 is built from 12 residues. Germline lookup yields CDR1 SGHAT and CDR2 FQNNGV. V was cut by 4 bases and J by 4 bases, with 8 bases left in between. The CDR3, as DNA: TGTGCCAGCAGCTCGTCAGGGTACGAGCAGTACTTC. Translation: CASSSSGYEQYF.

The chain uses TRBV7-9 and TRBJ1-1, with D unresolved. The CDR3 runs 11 residues. V lost 5 bases to trimming and J lost 3 bases, with 4 bases between them. Germline loops: CDR1 SEHNR, CDR2 FQNEAQ (reference sequence). The CDR3 reads CASSPYTEAFF. CDR3 bases: TGTGCCAGCAGCCCTTACACTGAAGCTTTCTTT.

This clone occurred once. The chain is built from TRBV18 and TRBJ2-7; perhaps TRBD1 as D (6 bases). The ends were cut back, 3 bases at V and 2 bases at J, with 11 bases in the middle. Looked up from germline, CDR1 is KGHSH and CDR2 is LQKENI. The CDR3 length is 14 residues. This CDR3 is CASSPGTPAYEQYF. CDR3 DNA: TGTGCCAGCTCACCCGGGACACCGGCCTACGAGCAGTACTTC.

The chain uses TRBV11-1 and TRBJ2-3, with 12 positions matching TRBD2. Germline trimming cut 6 bases from V and 3 bases from J; bases unmatched to any gene: 1. CDR1 is SGHAT, CDR2 FQDESV, per germline (reference sequence). The CDR3 consists of 14 residues. The CDR3 nucleotides are TGTGCCAGCAGTCTAGCGGGGGGGACAGATACGCAGTATTTT. This codes for CASSLAGGTDTQYF.

This chain connects TRBV4-1 to TRBJ2-7; D perhaps matches TRBD2 (6 bases). The V gene's germline CDR1 is MGHRA and CDR2 YSYEKL. The CDR3 consists of 14 residues. Between the trimmed V and J ends, which lost 2 bases and 5 bases, there was a span of 13 bases. CDR3 coding DNA: TGCGCCAGCAGCCAATTTTCTACGGGGGACGAGCAGTACTTC. Its translation: CASSQFSTGDEQYF.

In this sample, this clone turned up once. This chain connects TRBV4-1 to TRBJ2-7, with TRBD1 matching 7 bases. This CDR3 has 14 amino acids. With 1 base clipped from V and 1 base from J, the junction kept 1 base outside the gene matches. Per germline, CDR1 MGHRA and CDR2 YSYEKL. The CDR3 protein is CASSQVTGSYEQYF. Written as DNA, the CDR3 is TGCGCCAGCAGCCAAGTGACAGGGTCCTACGAGCAGTACTTC.

The genes are TRBV4-3 and TRBJ2-7, with 8 positions matching TRBD1. Trimming removed 1 base from V and 4 bases from J; junction bases left unmatched: 3. This CDR3 comprises 14 residues. Germline V gene data show CDR1 as LGHNA and CDR2 as YSLEER. The CDR3 protein is CASSQAQGEYEQYF. The CDR3 bases are TGCGCCAGCAGCCAAGCACAGGGGGAGTACGAGCAGTACTTC.

V and J are TRBV5-5 and TRBJ2-7; no firm D call. Germline CDR1 and CDR2: SGHKS and YYEKEE (reference sequence). Trimming took off 4 bases at V and 0 bases at J, with 11 bases between the two ends. The CDR3 is 14 residues long. The CDR3 nucleotides are TGTGCCAGCAGCCCCGTGCGGTTCTCCTACGAGCAGTACTTC. Translation gives CASSPVRFSYEQYF.

This clone was found a few times. The V and J genes are TRBV12-3 or TRBV12-4 and TRBJ2-5; D gene ambiguous. Trimming cost V 3 bases and J 5 bases, with 7 bases left between them. The CDR3 has 12 residues. In DNA form, the CDR3 reads TGTGCCAGCAGTTTCGTAGGGGAGACCCAGTACTTC. Protein: CASSFVGETQYF.

The V call is TRBV29-1, the J call TRBJ2-1, with D possibly being TRBD2 (6 bases). Germline values: CDR1 SQVTM, CDR2 ANQGSEA. This CDR3 is 14 amino acids long. The V gene lost 4 bases and the J gene lost 0 bases, with 10 bases spanning the gap. CDR3 in amino acids: CSVGVGSSYNEQFF. CDR3 DNA sequence: TGCAGCGTTGGTGTCGGGAGCTCCTACAATGAGCAGTTCTTC.